Following are 4 T cell receptor beta chains from one sample sequenced in a study of control samples from healthy donors and cancer patients. Libraries were prepared by immunoSEQ multiplex PCR; TCRdb keeps only in-frame clonotypes and omits some of them. The sample contains 400,000 to 500,000 clones, around 90% of which appear only once. The material sequenced was PBMCs. These receptors were collected from a man in his forties with head and neck cancer.

The CDR3, as DNA: TGTGCCAGCAGCCAAGAGAGGGGGATCCCCTACAATGAGCAGTTCTTC. Translated: CASSQERGIPYNEQFF. The chain is built from TRBV3-1 (or the pseudogene TRBV3-2) and TRBJ2-1, with D possibly matching TRBD1 (6 bases). The CDR3 contains 16 residues. The germline V gene has CDR1 LGHDT and CDR2 YNNKEL (reference sequence). Trimming removed 0 bases at V and 2 bases at J, with 11 bases between.

The chain couples TRBV7-9 to TRBJ1-1, with D unclear. The V end was cut by 1 base, the J end by 6 bases, with 9 bases between. Germline-derived CDR1 and CDR2 are SEHNR and FQNEAQ (reference sequence). This CDR3 has 13 amino acids. The CDR3 reads CASSLVGRAEAFF. CDR3 DNA sequence: TGTGCCAGCAGCTTAGTAGGGAGAGCTGAAGCTTTCTTT.

V usage is TRBV3-1 (or the pseudogene TRBV3-2) and J usage is TRBJ2-2, with a weak D call TRBD1 (5 bases). The germline V gene encodes CDR1 LGHDT and CDR2 YNNKEL (reference sequence). This CDR3 comprises 16 residues. Trimming cost V 3 bases and J 6 bases, with 17 bases left between them. The CDR3 is CASSQPTSRVAGELFF. DNA of the CDR3: TGTGCCAGCAGCCAGCCAACGTCCAGGGTGGCCGGGGAGCTGTTTTTT.

This clone was seen once. CDR3 sequence: CASTPFRDRESYEQYF. The CDR3, as DNA: TGTGCCAGCACCCCCTTCCGGGACAGGGAGTCGTACGAGCAGTACTTC. The gene calls are TRBV28 and TRBJ2-7, with 9 positions matching TRBD1. The V segment lost 7 bases and the J segment 4 bases; nucleotides outside the gene matches: 14. Germline lookup yields CDR1 MDHEN and CDR2 SYDVKM. The CDR3 is made up of 16 amino acids.